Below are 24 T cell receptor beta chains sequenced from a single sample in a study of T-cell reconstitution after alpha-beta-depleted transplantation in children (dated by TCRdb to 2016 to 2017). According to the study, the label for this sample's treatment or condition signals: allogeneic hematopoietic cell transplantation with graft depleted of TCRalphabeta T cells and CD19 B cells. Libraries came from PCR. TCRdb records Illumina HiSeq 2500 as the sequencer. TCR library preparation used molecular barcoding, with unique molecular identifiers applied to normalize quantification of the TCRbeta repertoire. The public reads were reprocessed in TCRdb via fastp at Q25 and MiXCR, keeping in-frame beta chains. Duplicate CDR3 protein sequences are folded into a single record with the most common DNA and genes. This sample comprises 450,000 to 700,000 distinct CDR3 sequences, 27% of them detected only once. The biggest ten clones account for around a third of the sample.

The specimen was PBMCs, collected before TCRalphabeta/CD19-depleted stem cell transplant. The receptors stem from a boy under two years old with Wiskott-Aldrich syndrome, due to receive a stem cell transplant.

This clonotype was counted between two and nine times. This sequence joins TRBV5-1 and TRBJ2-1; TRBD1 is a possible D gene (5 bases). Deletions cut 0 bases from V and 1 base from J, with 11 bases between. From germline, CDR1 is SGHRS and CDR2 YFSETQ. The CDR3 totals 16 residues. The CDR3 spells CASSLDEGASYNEQFF. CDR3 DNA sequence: TGCGCCAGCAGCTTGGATGAAGGGGCATCCTACAATGAGCAGTTCTTC.

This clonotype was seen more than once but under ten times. CDR3 DNA sequence: TGCAGCGTTGAAGGCCTAGTACAGGGCGGAGAGACCCAGTACTTC. Translating gives CSVEGLVQGGETQYF. V usage is TRBV29-1 and J usage is TRBJ2-5; possible D gene TRBD1, 6 bases. This CDR3 is 15 amino acids long. CDR1 is SQVTM and CDR2 is ANQGSEA in the germline V gene. Between the trimmed V and J ends, which lost 1 base and 4 bases, there was a span of 16 bases.

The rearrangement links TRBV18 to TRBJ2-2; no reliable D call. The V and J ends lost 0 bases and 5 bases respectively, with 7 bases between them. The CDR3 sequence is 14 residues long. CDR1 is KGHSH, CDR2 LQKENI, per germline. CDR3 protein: CASSPPDGTGELFF. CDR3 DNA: TGTGCCAGCTCACCACCGGATGGAACCGGGGAGCTGTTTTTT.

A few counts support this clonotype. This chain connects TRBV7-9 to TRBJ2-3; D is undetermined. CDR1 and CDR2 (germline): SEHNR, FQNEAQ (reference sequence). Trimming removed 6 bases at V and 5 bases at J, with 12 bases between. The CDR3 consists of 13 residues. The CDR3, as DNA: TGTGCCAGCAGTCGCATTAGTGTAGATACGCAGTATTTT. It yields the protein CASSRISVDTQYF.

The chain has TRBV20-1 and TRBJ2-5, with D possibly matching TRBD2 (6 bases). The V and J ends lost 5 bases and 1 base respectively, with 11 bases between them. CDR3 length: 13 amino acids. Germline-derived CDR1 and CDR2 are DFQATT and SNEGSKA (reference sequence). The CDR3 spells CSAEGLGQETQYF. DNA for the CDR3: TGCAGTGCTGAGGGACTCGGCCAAGAGACCCAGTACTTC.

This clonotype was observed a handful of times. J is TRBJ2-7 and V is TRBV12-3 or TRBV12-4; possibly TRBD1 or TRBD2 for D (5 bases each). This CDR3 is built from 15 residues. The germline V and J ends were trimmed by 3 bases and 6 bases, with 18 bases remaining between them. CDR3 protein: CASSLFLASRGEQYF. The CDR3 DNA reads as TGTGCCAGCAGTTTGTTCTTGGCGTCGAGGGGCGAGCAGTACTTC.

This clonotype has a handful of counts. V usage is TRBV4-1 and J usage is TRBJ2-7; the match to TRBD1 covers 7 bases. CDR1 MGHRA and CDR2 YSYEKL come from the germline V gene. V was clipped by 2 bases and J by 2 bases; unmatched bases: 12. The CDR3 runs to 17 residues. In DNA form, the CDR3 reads TGCGCCAGCAGCCAAACTCTCGCCCTCGGGACAGCCTACGAGCAGTACTTC. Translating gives CASSQTLALGTAYEQYF.

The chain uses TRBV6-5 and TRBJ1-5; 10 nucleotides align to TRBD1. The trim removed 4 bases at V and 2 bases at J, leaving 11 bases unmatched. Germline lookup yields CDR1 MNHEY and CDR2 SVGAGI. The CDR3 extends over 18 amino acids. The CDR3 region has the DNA TGTGCCAGCAGTTCCCGGACAGGGGGATTCGGTGGCAATCAGCCCCAGCATTTT. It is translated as CASSSRTGGFGGNQPQHF.

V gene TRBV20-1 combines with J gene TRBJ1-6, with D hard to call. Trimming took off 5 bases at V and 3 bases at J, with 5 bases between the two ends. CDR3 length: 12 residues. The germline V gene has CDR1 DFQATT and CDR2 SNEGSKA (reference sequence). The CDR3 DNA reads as TGCAGTGCTGGAATCTATAATTCACCCCTCCACTTT. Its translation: CSAGIYNSPLHF.

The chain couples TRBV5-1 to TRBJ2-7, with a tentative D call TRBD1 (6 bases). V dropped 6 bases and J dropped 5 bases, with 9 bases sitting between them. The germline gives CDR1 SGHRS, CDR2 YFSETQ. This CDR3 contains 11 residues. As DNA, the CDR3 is TGCGCCAGCAACAGGGAACACGAGCAGTACTTC. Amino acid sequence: CASNREHEQYF.

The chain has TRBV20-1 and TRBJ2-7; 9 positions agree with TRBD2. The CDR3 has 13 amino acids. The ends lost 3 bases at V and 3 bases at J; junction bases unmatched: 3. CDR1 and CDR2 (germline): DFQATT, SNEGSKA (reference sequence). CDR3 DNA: TGCAGTGCTAGTAAACTAGCGGGCTACGAGCAGTACTTC. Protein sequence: CSASKLAGYEQYF.

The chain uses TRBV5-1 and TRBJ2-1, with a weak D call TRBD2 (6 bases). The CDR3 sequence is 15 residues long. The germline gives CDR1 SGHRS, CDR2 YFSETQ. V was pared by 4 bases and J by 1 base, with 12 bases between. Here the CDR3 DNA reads TGCGCCAGCAGCGAGACTAGTATGTCCTACAATGAGCAGTTCTTC. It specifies CASSETSMSYNEQFF.

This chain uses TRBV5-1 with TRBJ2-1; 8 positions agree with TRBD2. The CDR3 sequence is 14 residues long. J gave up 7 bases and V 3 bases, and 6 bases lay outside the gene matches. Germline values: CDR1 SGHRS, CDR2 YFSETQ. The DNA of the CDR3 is TGCGCCAGCAGCTCCCTAGCGGGCTGGAATGAGCAGTTCTTC. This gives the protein CASSSLAGWNEQFF.

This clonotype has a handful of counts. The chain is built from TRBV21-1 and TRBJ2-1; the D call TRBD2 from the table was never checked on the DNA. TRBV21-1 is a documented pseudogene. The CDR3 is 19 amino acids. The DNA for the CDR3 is TGTGCCAGCAGCAAAGGAAGATTTGTTGCGCTAGCGGGGGACAATGAGCAGTTCTTC. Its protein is CASSKGRFVALAGDNEQFF.

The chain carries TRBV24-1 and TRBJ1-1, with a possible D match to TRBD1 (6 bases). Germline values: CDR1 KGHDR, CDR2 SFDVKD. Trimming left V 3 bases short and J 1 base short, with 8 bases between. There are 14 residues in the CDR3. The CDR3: CATSDADRNTEAFF. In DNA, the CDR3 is TGTGCCACCAGTGATGCGGACAGGAACACTGAAGCTTTCTTT.

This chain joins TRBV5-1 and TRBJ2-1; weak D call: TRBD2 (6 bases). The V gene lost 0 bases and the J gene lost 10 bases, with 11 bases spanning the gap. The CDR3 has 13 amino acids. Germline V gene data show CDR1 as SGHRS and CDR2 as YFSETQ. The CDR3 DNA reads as TGCGCCAGCAGCTTGGCCGATCGGGGGGAGCAGTTCTTC. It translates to CASSLADRGEQFF.

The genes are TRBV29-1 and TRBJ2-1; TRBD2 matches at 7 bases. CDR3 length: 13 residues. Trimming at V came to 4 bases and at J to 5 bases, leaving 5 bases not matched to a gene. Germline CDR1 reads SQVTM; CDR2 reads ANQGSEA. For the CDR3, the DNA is TGCAGCGTTGCGGGCGGGAGCCACAATGAGCAGTTCTTC. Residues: CSVAGGSHNEQFF.

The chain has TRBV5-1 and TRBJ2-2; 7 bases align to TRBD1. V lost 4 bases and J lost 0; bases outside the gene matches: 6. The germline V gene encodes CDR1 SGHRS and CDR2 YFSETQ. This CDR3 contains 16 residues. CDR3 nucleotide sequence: TGCGCCAGCAGCACCGGGACAGCCGCGAACACCGGGGAGCTGTTTTTT. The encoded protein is CASSTGTAANTGELFF.

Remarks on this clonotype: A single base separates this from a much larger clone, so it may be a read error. The CDR3 loop reads CASSPLWIGNEKLFF. The CDR3 bases are TGTGCCAGCAGCCCACTCTGGATAGGGAATGAAAAACTGTTTTTT. This sequence joins TRBV5-5 and TRBJ1-4; D is undetermined. CDR1 is SGHKS, CDR2 YYEKEE, per germline (reference sequence). V was trimmed by 4 bases and J by 5 bases, leaving 15 bases between them. The CDR3 spans 15 residues.

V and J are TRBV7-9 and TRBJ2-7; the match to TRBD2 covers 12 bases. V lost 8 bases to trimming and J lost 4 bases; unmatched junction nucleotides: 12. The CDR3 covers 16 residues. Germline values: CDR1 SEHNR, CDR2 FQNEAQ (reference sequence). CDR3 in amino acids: CASATWLLAGGYEQYF. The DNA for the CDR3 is TGTGCCAGCGCCACGTGGCTGCTAGCGGGAGGGTACGAGCAGTACTTC.

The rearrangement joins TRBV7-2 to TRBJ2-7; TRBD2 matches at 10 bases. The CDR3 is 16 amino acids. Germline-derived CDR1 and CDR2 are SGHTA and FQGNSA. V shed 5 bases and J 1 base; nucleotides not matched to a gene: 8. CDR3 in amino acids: CASSAWSSGSSYEQYF. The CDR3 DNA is TGTGCCAGCAGCGCCTGGTCTAGCGGGAGTTCCTACGAGCAGTACTTC.

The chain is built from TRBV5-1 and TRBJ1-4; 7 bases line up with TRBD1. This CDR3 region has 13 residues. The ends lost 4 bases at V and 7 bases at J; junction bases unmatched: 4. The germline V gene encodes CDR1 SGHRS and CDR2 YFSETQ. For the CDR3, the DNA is TGCGCCAGCAGCGGACAGGAAGGTGAAAAACTGTTTTTT. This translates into CASSGQEGEKLFF.

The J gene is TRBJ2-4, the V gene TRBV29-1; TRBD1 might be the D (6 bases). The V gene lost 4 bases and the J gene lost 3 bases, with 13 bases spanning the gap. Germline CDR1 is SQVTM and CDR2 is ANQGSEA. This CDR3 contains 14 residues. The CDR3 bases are TGCAGCGTTGGACAGGTGGCGGACAAAAACATTCAGTACTTC. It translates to CSVGQVADKNIQYF. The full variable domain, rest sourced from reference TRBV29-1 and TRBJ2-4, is SAVISQKPSRDICQRGTSLTIQCQVDSQVTMMFWYRQQPGQSLTLIATANQGSEATYESGFVIDKFPISRPNLTFSTLTVSNMSPEDSSIYLCSVGQVADKNIQYFGAGTRLSVL.

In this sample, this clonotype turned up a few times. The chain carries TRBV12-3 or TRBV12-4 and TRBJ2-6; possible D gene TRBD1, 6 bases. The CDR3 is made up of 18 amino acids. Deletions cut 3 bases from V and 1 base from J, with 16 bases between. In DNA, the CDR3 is TGTGCCAGCAGTTTCTACGCAGGGGCGTTTTCTGGGGCCAACGTCCTGACTTTC. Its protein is CASSFYAGAFSGANVLTF.